This TCR beta chain derives from a study of T cell responses to AZD1222 COVID-19 vaccine. Findings of the study overall: A reported finding is that nearly half of spike-specific TCRs target unmutated variant regions. Dominant at 160-218 and 743-854, vaccine-associated CD4 TCRs also spanned spike.

Germline V gene sequence: CDR1 SGHDT, CDR2 YYEEEE. This CDR3 contains 16 residues. V dropped 4 bases and J dropped 0; count of bases not matched to a gene: 6. Some clones are missing from TCRdb's copy, which holds only in-frame ones; the method was immunoSEQ multiplex PCR. The table records about 76,000 clones, 65% to 80% of them present only once. With respect to this clone: Antigen specificity is unknown.

The source was peripheral blood, collected 28 days after the second dose of the MenACWY control vaccine. The rearrangement joins TRBV5-6 to TRBJ2-7; 11 bases map to TRBD2. The receptor was isolated from an adult who received the MenACWY meningococcal vaccine as a control. The chain's CDR3 is CASSGLAGRTSYEQYF. The CDR3, as DNA: TGTGCCAGCAGCGGACTAGCGGGCCGCACCTCCTACGAGCAGTACTTC.